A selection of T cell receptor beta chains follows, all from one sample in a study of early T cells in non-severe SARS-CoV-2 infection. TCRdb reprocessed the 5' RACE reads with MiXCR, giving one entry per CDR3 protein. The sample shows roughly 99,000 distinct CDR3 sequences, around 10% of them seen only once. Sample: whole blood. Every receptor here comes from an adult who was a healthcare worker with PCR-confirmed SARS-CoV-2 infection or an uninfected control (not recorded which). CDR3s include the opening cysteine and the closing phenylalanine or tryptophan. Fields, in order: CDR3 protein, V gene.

CASGSRGSGRNEQFF	TRBV4-3
CASSPGTGIEAFF	TRBV18
CATSRDPAGTQYF	TRBV15
CASSQVRGQETQYF	TRBV4-1
CAISPGAGKGDAYEQYF	TRBV10-3
CAISEMLRGGDTEAFF	TRBV10-3
CATSRPGLASSEQFF	TRBV15
CASSSLITGGMVRETQYF	TRBV7-8
CSVEVLKGYEQYF	TRBV29-1
CASSPLGVEDTEAFF	TRBV7-9
CASSPIPDRHGYTF	TRBV7-9
CASRQSLNSPLHF	TRBV6-2/TRBV6-3
CASSRRQGWTDTQYF	TRBV12-3/TRBV12-4
CASSIDDVSSYTF	TRBV19
CASRGGAESSYEQYF	TRBV5-4
CASSVTGYNEQFF	TRBV6-1
CASSYNAQRNQPQHF	TRBV6-5
CASSPIGAGEQFF	TRBV5-1
CASRPQGTGELFF	TRBV12-3/TRBV12-4
CASSFARGPYNEQFF	TRBV12-3/TRBV12-4
CASSLTLAGGNYEQYF	TRBV7-2
CSVAQGWQFF	TRBV29-1
CASSRTSFPDTQYF	TRBV7-2
CASSGTSGNTIYF	TRBV9
CASSLALAGNNEQFF	TRBV5-1
CASSSPGGTEAFF	TRBV7-9
CASSLWGPESGYTF	TRBV12-3/TRBV12-4
CASRGRRHTDTQYF	TRBV12-3/TRBV12-4
CSARDMASSYNEQFF	TRBV20-1
CASSQDGGTGNTIYF	TRBV4-1
CASSSRENTQYF	TRBV6-2/TRBV6-3
CASTDRKETQYF	TRBV2
CASSQGGRARNTGELFF	TRBV4-1
CASSLEGVNLDTQYF	TRBV7-2
CASLASWADTQYF	TRBV7-9
CASSQEGWVSGANVLTF	TRBV14
CASSQGLEADTQYF	TRBV4-3
CASSRTSSGTQYF	TRBV19
CASVAGQGASPLHF	TRBV28
CASSPGLAGVETQYF	TRBV14
CASRGLAGEREQFF	TRBV10-2
CASSYSTSGANNEQFF	TRBV6-5
CASSHLGLGNQPQHF	TRBV4-1
CASSLNGERTPYNEQFF	TRBV7-9
CASSESVETEAFF	TRBV10-1
CSARRGRDSSYGQYF	TRBV20-1
CASSLSTLIYEQYF	TRBV7-2
CASSDPNSPLHF	TRBV28
CASIMGRRTDTQYF	TRBV6-6
CASSLGGRRLFF	TRBV11-2
CASSEDRGQEYF	TRBV9